This record covers a single T cell receptor (beta chain). This CDR3 is 14 amino acids long. Looked up from germline, CDR1 is SGHTA and CDR2 is FQGTGA. Trimming cost V 4 bases and J 8 bases, with 17 bases left between them. Assay used: immunoSEQ multiplex PCR; TCRdb lists only in-frame clones, some missing. The sample shows roughly 200,000 clones, 85% of them seen only once. The data were obtained in a study of blood T cell repertoires in COVID-19. Study at large: The samples span acute and convalescent COVID-19 from the United States, Italy and Spain. In each case, the material was cDNA or gDNA derived from T cells, B-cell-depleted T cells, or PBMCs.

The chain recombines TRBV7-3 with TRBJ1-2; D is uncertain. The receptor was isolated from a woman of 80 years or more with acute or convalescent COVID-19. The sample comprised peripheral blood. The CDR3 sequence is CASSSLTSLLGYTF. CDR3 DNA sequence: TGTGCCAGCAGCTCCTTGACATCCCTACTGGGCTACACCTTC.